This is a list of T cell receptor beta chains from one sample in a study of T cell repertoires and Cas9 in healthy adults. TCRdb keeps only in-frame clones here, not all; method: immunoSEQ multiplex PCR. The table records roughly 13,000 clones, 89% of them present only once. The sample taken for sequencing was Tregs (CD4+, CD25+, CD127-, CD137-, CD154-) from PBMCs; culture status not recorded. These receptors were taken from a human donor in good health. The conserved cysteine and the conserved F or W are not part of the CDR3 here. A D gene is named only where the DNA matches it firmly.

d_call v_call cdr3_aa
TRBD2 TRBV29-1 SVSVLAGLYNEQF
TRBD2 TRBV5-4 ASSGGLAGVWEQF
- TRBV5-4 ASSGDLGTNEKLF
TRBD2 TRBV18 ASSPRTSWEDEQF
TRBD1 TRBV19 ASSIRGLHYNEQF
- TRBV7-9 ASSLSETQY
- TRBV10-3 AIATGDTQY
TRBD1 TRBV7-2 ASVRDRGRYEQF
TRBD1 TRBV11-1 ASSFRRDSNEKLF
TRBD1 TRBV11-1 ASSGGTGTPDTQY
TRBD2 TRBV5-1 ASRLAGGSYNEQF
- TRBV5-1 ASSLNGDLRAGELF
- TRBV28 ASTGLRGPPTNEKLF
- TRBV9 ASSAQTDIGSEAF
TRBD1 TRBV7-2 ASSLMGQVNEKLF
- TRBV19 ASGTSRDTQY
TRBD2 TRBV2 ATTPAGAYNEQF
- TRBV7-8 ASSPIRASADTQY
- TRBV6-1 ASRNTEAF
- TRBV2 AISGWDQPQH
- TRBV28 ASTYVGRDWQPQH
TRBD1 TRBV6-1 ASIPGTVGYNEQF
- TRBV7-2 ASRPLNSPLH
- TRBV19 ASSLQGKEAF
TRBD1 TRBV6-5 ASSWGTVTGELF
TRBD2 TRBV5-1 ASRGLAGEAGETQY
- TRBV10-2 ASRDSGVMNTEAF
- TRBV4-3 ASSQDQQGNYGYT
TRBD1 TRBV30 AWRRTGDIQY
TRBD1 TRBV5-5 ASSLLLGTGGYEQY
TRBD1 TRBV28 ASSPRQGKAGANVLT
- TRBV7-2 ASSLAREGAQH
- TRBV27 ASSFGRRTDTQY
- TRBV2 ASSRTGTSGANVLT
- TRBV5-6 ASSLGRERGYT
- TRBV7-9 ASSLGNYGYT
- TRBV5-5 ASSLGAGMNTEAF
TRBD1 TRBV5-1 ASSDRQGTNTEAF
- TRBV4-1 ASSPTGVARSNYGYT
TRBD2 TRBV10-3 AISGASGSVVDTQY
- TRBV6-4 ASSAGGNQPQH
- TRBV5-4 ASSLGGPGTNYGYT
- TRBV28 ASKVRTRYGYT
- TRBV7-9 ASSSPTGHLQETQY
- TRBV27 ASSLSGLSNQPQH
TRBD1 TRBV7-2 ASSPDRAGKLSGNTIY
TRBD2 TRBV9 ASGGGTSTDTQY
- TRBV7-8 ASSLAGESGELF
TRBD1 TRBV7-2 ASSPLDRGEQY
- TRBV6-6 ASSYWGPTEAF
- TRBV29-1 SGGSRGNTEAF
- TRBV10-3 AISVKAGQGGYT
- TRBV11-3 ASSLTDNYGYT